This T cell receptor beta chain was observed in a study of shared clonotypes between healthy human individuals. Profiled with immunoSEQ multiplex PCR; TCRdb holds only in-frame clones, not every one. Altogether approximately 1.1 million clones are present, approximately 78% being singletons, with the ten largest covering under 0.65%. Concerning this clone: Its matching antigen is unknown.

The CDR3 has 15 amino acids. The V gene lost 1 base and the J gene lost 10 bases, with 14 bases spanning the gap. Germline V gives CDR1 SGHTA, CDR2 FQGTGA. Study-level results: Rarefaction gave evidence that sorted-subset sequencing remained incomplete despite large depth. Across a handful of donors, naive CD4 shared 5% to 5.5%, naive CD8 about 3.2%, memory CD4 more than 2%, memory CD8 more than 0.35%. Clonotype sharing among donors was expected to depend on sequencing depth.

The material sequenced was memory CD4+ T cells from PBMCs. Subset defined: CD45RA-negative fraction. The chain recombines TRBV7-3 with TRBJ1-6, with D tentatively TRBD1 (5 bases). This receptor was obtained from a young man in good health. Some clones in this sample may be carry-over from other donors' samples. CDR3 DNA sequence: TGTGCCAGCAGCTTAAGCGGGGCCGTCGGGTCACCCCTCCACTTT. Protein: CASSLSGAVGSPLHF.